This T cell receptor beta chain is drawn from a study of blood T cell repertoires in COVID-19 (dated by TCRdb to the early 2020s). Notes on the research overall: Samples from collaborators originated in the United States, Italy and Spain and spanned both the acute and convalescent phases of COVID-19. The prospective study material was composed of cDNA or gDNA derived from T cells, B-cell-depleted T cells, or PBMCs. The dataset comprised deeply sampled blood TCRbeta repertoires from subjects exposed to, actively infected with, or recovered from COVID-19. The repertoires were made available in a free public database intended to serve as a resource for research on the immune response to SARS-CoV-2. The samples were drawn from two sources: the first 160 participants of the ongoing ImmuneRACE study, and approximately 1,300 subjects contributed by 6 global collaborators. Nearly every sample came with metadata listing a de-identified subject ID, COVID-19 status, age in years and sex. Where HLA class I and class II types were available, the types were taken from metadata supplied by the sample provider, not from assay-based typing. The full study reports these points: The amount of clinical and demographic metadata varied by source and participant and was provided uncurated.

A note on this clone: Its binding antigen is unknown. No much larger clone is present one base from it, and per-base qualities are unavailable.

Enrolling through a virtual design, the prospective study's participants ranged in age from roughly 18 to 100 years and lived across around 25 United States geographic areas. Cohort assignment in the prospective study relied on participant-reported clinical history from a screening survey and a study questionnaire. For ImmuneRACE Cohort 3, a participant was defined as recovered based on two consecutive negative NP/OP PCR tests, clearance by a healthcare professional, or resolution of symptoms. In the prospective study, mobile phlebotomists collected whole blood, serum and a nasopharyngeal or oropharyngeal swab from each participant. Participants in the prospective study had the option to provide additional blood draws and questionnaires over a roughly two-month period. Before DNA extraction, prospective study blood samples were shipped either frozen or at room temperature. TCRbeta CDR3 regions were amplified from genomic DNA by means of the immunoSEQ Assay, a bias-controlled multiplex PCR. The study's processing was this. The number of nucleated cells in each sample was estimated by amplification of reference gene primers within the assay. To quantify the absolute abundance of each unique TCRbeta CDR3 rearrangement, sequence reads were collapsed and filtered. For each sample, productive Simpson clonality was calculated as the square root of Simpson's diversity index over productive rearrangements. Here the immuneACCESS table is served through TCRdb, limited to in-frame sequences with V and J called. Missing clones are a known gap in these copies; in checked studies unresolved V genes cover under half, and the rest lacks a known reason. That table gives V, J and clone size, and the DNA gave D and trimming. The sample table contains hundreds of thousands of clones; only one count was recorded for roughly 87% of them. The ten largest make up over 0.8% of the sample.

The CDR3 holds 16 amino acids from the cysteine to the phenylalanine. Just the 48-base CDR3 DNA is kept, in frame starting at base 1. V is pared back by 6 bases and J by 1 base, with 18 bases lying between the germline termini. CDR1 and CDR2 were assigned from the germline V gene as MDHEN and SYDVKM. Here the chain combines TRBV28 and TRBJ1-2; tentative D gene TRBD1, with 5 bases matching. This sequence was found in a woman aged 25 to 39 who had recovered from COVID-19. Sequencing was carried out using PBMCs or T cells enriched from blood (not recorded which). Read as DNA, the sequence is TGTGCCAGCAGCGGTTTGGGGAGGGGCTTTAACTATGGCTACACCTTC. It is translated as CASSGLGRGFNYGYTF.